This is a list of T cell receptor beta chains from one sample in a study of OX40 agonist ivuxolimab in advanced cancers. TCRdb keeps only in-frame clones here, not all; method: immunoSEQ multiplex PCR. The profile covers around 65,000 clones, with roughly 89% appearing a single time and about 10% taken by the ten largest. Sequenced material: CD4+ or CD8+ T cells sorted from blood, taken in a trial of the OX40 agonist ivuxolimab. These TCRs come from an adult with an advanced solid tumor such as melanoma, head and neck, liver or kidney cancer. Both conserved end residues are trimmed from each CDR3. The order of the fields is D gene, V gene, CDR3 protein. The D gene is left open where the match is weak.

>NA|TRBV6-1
ASSPPRQANEQF
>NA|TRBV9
ASSPRGPGVTEAF
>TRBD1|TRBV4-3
ASSRYRGTGDEQY
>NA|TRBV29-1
SVEQTRGTDTQY
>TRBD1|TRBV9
ASSVEGGRGQKYQETQY
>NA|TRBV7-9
ASSLKGTDTQY
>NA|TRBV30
AWSVGTNTGELF
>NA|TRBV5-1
ASSLAGGDTEAF
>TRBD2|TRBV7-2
ASSLPWRGGYNEQF
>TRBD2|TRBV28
ASRASGGSSGEQY
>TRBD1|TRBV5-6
ASSLGDRGKSYEQY
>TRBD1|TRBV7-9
ASSVGTGYEKLF
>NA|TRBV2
ASTASYEQF
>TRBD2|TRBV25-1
ASSEIAGGIRETQY
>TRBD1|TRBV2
ASSERTGNRETQY
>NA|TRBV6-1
ASTPGWGQPQH
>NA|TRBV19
ASNLGYLSGANVLT
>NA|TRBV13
ASSSILSPSSYNEQF
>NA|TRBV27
ASSFYSGPYNEQF
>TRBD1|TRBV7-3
ASSIQGNGANVLT
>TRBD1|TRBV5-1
ASSPGQVNNNEQF
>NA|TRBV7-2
ASSLVWRNHNEQF
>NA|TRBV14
ASSQGIYQETQY
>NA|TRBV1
TSSLRTSGRPVPPETQY
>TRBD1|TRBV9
ASSKRQGVKDTQY
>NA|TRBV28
ASSSPDGQGNTIY
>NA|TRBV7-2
ASSLNRNYEQY
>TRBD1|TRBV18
ASSPLGTAKETQY
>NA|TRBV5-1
ASSLARRAGTEAF
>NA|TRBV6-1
ASSALGGRHGEKLF
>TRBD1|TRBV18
ASSRGQEYQPQH
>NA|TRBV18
ASSPPNVQETQY
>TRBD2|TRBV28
ASRDYVNIQY
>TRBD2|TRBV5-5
ASSTAGTSYEQY
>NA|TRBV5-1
ASSPSSGNEQF
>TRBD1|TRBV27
ASILTGGRGGTQY
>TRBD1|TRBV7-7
ASSRDSGYEQY
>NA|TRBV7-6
ASSRAVNYEQY
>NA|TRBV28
ASSLELAYNEQF
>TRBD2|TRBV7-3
ASSLIAGGPETQY
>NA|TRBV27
ASRRRELEKLF
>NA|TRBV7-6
ASSLDVFQGQEKLF
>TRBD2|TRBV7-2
ASSLVSGGGEQF
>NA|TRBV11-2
ASSAGGYEQY
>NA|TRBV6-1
ASIEGTHSGNTIY
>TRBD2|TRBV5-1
ASSLSSGSRDTQY
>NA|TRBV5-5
ASSLVGGRNTEAF
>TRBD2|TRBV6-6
ASSWGGAQTYEQY
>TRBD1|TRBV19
ASAGRDRESNEQF
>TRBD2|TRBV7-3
ASSLFGGRGTGELF
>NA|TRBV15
ATSSTGAGNTIY
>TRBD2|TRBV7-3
ASRYGLAGGPDTQY
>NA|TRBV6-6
ASSRTGVLGGYT
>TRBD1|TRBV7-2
ASSLGAGQGNEQY
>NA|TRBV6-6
ASTARPSGDSGELF